The 8 T cell receptor beta chains below come from one sample, sequenced in a study of cytomegalovirus exposure and HLA in healthy donors. The primer mix had 60 Vbeta and 13 Jbeta primers. This table comes from immunoSEQ multiplex PCR, and its TCRdb copy is limited to in-frame clones, with some not included. In total, the table holds 60,000 or so clones. Sequenced: PBMCs. Source of these receptors: a man aged 50 to 60 in good health and CMV-seropositive.

The chain's CDR3 is CASSPRPEASGNTIYF. The CDR3 DNA follows: TGTGCCAGCTCACCACGCCCCGAAGCATCTGGAAACACCATATATTTT. This rearrangement joins TRBV18 to TRBJ1-3; D is unresolved. The germline CDR1 and CDR2 sequences are KGHSH and LQKENI. There are 16 residues in the CDR3. Trimming took 1 base from V and 1 from J, leaving 11 bases between them.

This sequence joins TRBV19 and TRBJ2-5; 9 positions agree with TRBD2. J gave up 2 bases and V 3 bases, and 7 bases lay outside the gene matches. The CDR3 length is 16 residues. Germline loops: CDR1 LNHDA, CDR2 SQIVND (reference sequence). In DNA, the CDR3 is TGTGCCAGTAGTATCTCTAGCGGGGTGTTACAAGAGACCCAGTACTTC. This encodes CASSISSGVLQETQYF.

The rearrangement links TRBV4-1 to TRBJ2-7; TRBD2 matches at 11 bases. This CDR3 is built from 15 residues. Germline lookup yields CDR1 MGHRA and CDR2 YSYEKL. Trimming at V came to 0 bases and at J to 6 bases, leaving 4 bases not matched to a gene. CDR3 bases: TGCGCCAGCAGCCAAGAGTCGACTAGCGGGGTCGAGCAGTACTTC. Its translation: CASSQESTSGVEQYF.

This chain links TRBV7-8 with TRBJ2-5; D is perhaps TRBD1 (5 bases). Germline CDR1 SGHVS, CDR2 FQNEAQ. V lost 3 bases and J lost 1, with 9 bases in between. The CDR3 loop spans 14 amino acids. The DNA for the CDR3 is TGTGCCAGCAGCTTCCGACAGATCCAAGAGACCCAGTACTTC. This codes for CASSFRQIQETQYF.

The rearrangement uses TRBV4-3 and TRBJ2-7, with TRBD2 identical over 12 bases. With V trimmed by 0 bases and J by 3 bases, 9 bases remained unmatched. Looked up from germline, CDR1 is LGHNA and CDR2 is YSLEER. The CDR3 contains 18 residues. The CDR3 nucleotides are TGCGCCAGCAGCCAAGATATCGTGACTAGCGGGGGTATCTACGAGCAGTACTTC. Its protein product is CASSQDIVTSGGIYEQYF.

V is TRBV19 and J is TRBJ2-5, with TRBD2 identical over 11 bases. The germline gives CDR1 LNHDA, CDR2 SQIVND (reference sequence). Losses at the gene ends were 4 bases for V and 7 bases for J; bases not matched to a gene: 5. This CDR3 contains 14 residues. CDR3 coding DNA: TGTGCCAGTAGTAACGGCCTAGCGGGAGGGACCCAGTACTTC. It specifies CASSNGLAGGTQYF. Combining the CDR3 with reference TRBV19 and TRBJ2-5 gives the whole variable domain DGGITQSPKYLFRKEGQNVTLSCEQNLNHDAMYWYRQDPGQGLRLIYYSQIVNDFQKGDIAEGYSVSREKKESFPLTVTSAQKNPTAFYLCASSNGLAGGTQYFGPGTRLLVL.

The chain couples TRBV28 to TRBJ1-2, with 8 bases identical to TRBD1. The CDR3 length is 14 residues. Germline loops: CDR1 MDHEN, CDR2 SYDVKM. Unmatched junction bases numbered 4, after V lost 6 bases and J lost 1 base. The CDR3, as DNA: TGTGCCAGCAGAATAGGACAGGGTAACTATGGCTACACCTTC. Translating gives CASRIGQGNYGYTF.

This chain's CDR3 is CASSRPAPTSGSSYEQYF. CDR3 coding DNA: TGTGCCAGCTCACGACCGGCCCCGACTAGCGGGAGCTCCTACGAGCAGTACTTC. The chain employs TRBV18 and TRBJ2-7; 12 positions agree with TRBD2. Germline CDR1 KGHSH, CDR2 LQKENI. The length of the CDR3 is 18 residues. V trimming: 4 bases; J trimming: 0 bases; junction bases outside the gene matches: 10. The full variable domain, rest sourced from reference TRBV18 and TRBJ2-7, is NAGVMQNPRHLVRRRGQEARLRCSPMKGHSHVYWYRQLPEEGLKFMVYLQKENIIDESGMPKERFSAEFPKEGPSILRIQQVVRGDSAAYFCASSRPAPTSGSSYEQYFGPGTRLTVT.